This TCR beta chain was sequenced in a study of cytomegalovirus exposure and HLA in healthy donors. The primer mix had 60 Vbeta and 13 Jbeta primers. The protocol was immunoSEQ multiplex PCR, while the TCRdb copy is restricted to in-frame clones and leaves out a portion. In the table there are some 150,000 clones, 68% of which are singletons. The sequencing sample was made of PBMCs. The clonotype originates from a man in his fifties or sixties in good health and CMV-seronegative.

DNA of the CDR3: TGTGCCACCAGTCCCCGACAGGGGTCCTACGAGCAGTACTTC. This gives the protein CATSPRQGSYEQYF. V gene TRBV15 combines with J gene TRBJ2-7, with 8 bases fitting TRBD1. Germline trimming cut 6 bases from V and 1 base from J; bases unmatched to any gene: 5. Germline values: CDR1 LNHNV, CDR2 YYDKDF (reference sequence). CDR3 length: 14 residues.